This passage covers 27 T cell receptor beta chains from one sample sequenced in a study of blood T cells in healthy people across ages. PCR was performed a second time for roughly 7 to 12 cycles using a sample-barcoded 5' primer and a J-beta primer mix. TCRdb itself ran the 5' RACE reads through MiXCR, one entry per CDR3 protein. The table shows about 1.1 million distinct CDR3 sequences, with roughly two fifths occurring only once. The material sequenced was blood. The receptors come from a man aged 18 to 29 in good health.

The rearrangement joins TRBV20-1 to TRBJ1-5; no definite D call. V lost 0 bases and J 2 bases, leaving 11 bases between the germline ends. This CDR3 has 15 amino acids. Germline loops: CDR1 DFQATT, CDR2 SNEGSKA (reference sequence). The CDR3 sequence is CSARDGSYGNQPQHF. CDR3 DNA sequence: TGCAGTGCTAGAGATGGTAGTTACGGCAATCAGCCCCAGCATTTT.

This clonotype was seen more than once but under ten times. CDR3 nucleotide sequence: TGTGCCAGCAGCTTATCGGCTGACAAACTGTTTTTT. Amino acids: CASSLSADKLFF. The chain joins TRBV7-2 to TRBJ1-4, with D unresolved. The CDR3 sequence is 12 residues long. CDR1 and CDR2 from the germline V gene are SGHTA and FQGNSA. V dropped 2 bases and J dropped 11 bases, with 9 bases sitting between them.

The gene calls are TRBV12-5 and TRBJ2-7; 7 nucleotides align to TRBD1. This CDR3 has 14 amino acids. Germline CDR1 and CDR2: LGHNT and FRNRAP. V lost 2 bases and J lost 2; bases outside the gene matches: 3. The CDR3: CASGLRQGTYEQYF. CDR3 DNA sequence: TGTGCTAGTGGTTTGCGACAGGGAACCTACGAGCAGTACTTC.

The rearrangement joins TRBV12-3 or TRBV12-4 to TRBJ1-2; D perhaps matches TRBD1 (6 bases). There are 12 residues in the CDR3. V was shortened by 6 bases and J by 7 bases, with 12 bases between the two germline ends. The CDR3 coding sequence is TGTGCCAGCAGGGGACAACCAGGTGGCTACACCTTC. It encodes CASRGQPGGYTF.

This clonotype was counted a few times. V usage is TRBV18 and J usage is TRBJ2-1, with TRBD2 as a possible D gene (6 bases). The V end was cut by 0 bases, the J end by 7 bases, with 10 bases between. Germline V gives CDR1 KGHSH, CDR2 LQKENI. This CDR3 is built from 14 residues. CDR3: CASSPPQGGNEQFF. The CDR3 nucleotides are TGTGCCAGCTCACCACCGCAGGGAGGTAATGAGCAGTTCTTC.

The rearrangement uses TRBV6-2 or TRBV6-3 and TRBJ1-5, with D uncertain. Germline-derived CDR1 and CDR2 are MNHEY and SVGEGT. V lost 6 bases, J lost 1 base, and 13 bases lay in between. There are 15 residues in the CDR3. CDR3 nucleotide sequence: TGTGCCAGCAGACTCACGGTTCACAGCAATCAGCCCCAGCATTTT. Translating it yields CASRLTVHSNQPQHF.

CDR3 in amino acids: CAISSSGSTYEQYF. The CDR3 DNA is TGTGCCATCAGTTCTAGCGGGAGTACCTACGAGCAGTACTTC. The chain joins TRBV10-3 to TRBJ2-7; 10 bases agree with TRBD2. The germline gives CDR1 ENHRY, CDR2 SYGVKD. The V and J ends lost 5 bases and 2 bases, in that order; junction bases with no gene match: 3. The length of the CDR3 is 14 residues.

This clonotype was counted once. The germline gene is not matched at one end of the junction; a read error may be the cause. The rearrangement joins TRBV7-3 to TRBJ2-3; 8 positions agree with TRBD2. Per germline, CDR1 SGHTA and CDR2 FQGTGA. The CDR3 loop spans 17 amino acids. CDR3 residues: CASSPKGVAGSTDTQYF. As DNA, the CDR3 is TGTGCTAGCAGCCCTAAAGGCGTAGCGGGGAGCACAGATACGCAGTATTTT.

This clonotype was seen only once. The chain carries TRBV20-1 and TRBJ1-3; 7 positions match TRBD1. The germline V gene encodes CDR1 DFQATT and CDR2 SNEGSKA (reference sequence). This CDR3 comprises 15 residues. V was clipped by 3 bases and J by 4 bases; unmatched bases: 9. In nucleotides, the CDR3 is TGCAGTGCTAGGGCACGACAGGGATTGGGAAACACCATATATTTT. Translating it yields CSARARQGLGNTIYF.

The rearrangement links TRBV20-1 to TRBJ2-5; D is ambiguous. The germline V gene encodes CDR1 DFQATT and CDR2 SNEGSKA (reference sequence). The CDR3 is made up of 10 amino acids. V lost 3 bases, J lost 13 bases, and 12 bases lay in between. The CDR3: CSARERVPYF. As DNA, the CDR3 is TGCAGTGCTAGGGAAAGGGTACCGTACTTC.

This clonotype was counted a few times. This rearrangement joins TRBV7-9 to TRBJ1-1; no reliable D call. Trimming took 0 bases from V and 2 from J, leaving 13 bases between them. Germline CDR1 is SEHNR and CDR2 is FQNEAQ (reference sequence). The CDR3 loop spans 16 amino acids. For the CDR3, the DNA is TGTGCCAGCAGCTTAGCCCCCCCACCTCTTAACACTGAAGCTTTCTTT. Amino acids: CASSLAPPPLNTEAFF. The variable domain in full, with the rest retrieved from reference TRBV7-9 and TRBJ1-1, is DTGVSQNPRHKITKRGQNVTFRCDPISEHNRLYWYRQTLGQGPEFLTYFQNEAQLEKSRLLSDRFSAERPKGSFSTLEIQRTEQGDSAMYLCASSLAPPPLNTEAFFGQGTRLTVV.

This clonotype was detected a few times. A much larger clone lies a single base off, so this may be a read error. The rearrangement links TRBV6-2 or TRBV6-3 to TRBJ2-2; D ambiguous. Trimming removed 7 bases at V and 6 bases at J, with 6 bases between. This CDR3 comprises 11 residues. Germline CDR1 MNHEY, CDR2 SVGEGT. CDR3 amino acids: CASNLAGELFF. In DNA, the CDR3 is TGTGCCAGCAACTTAGCCGGGGAGCTGTTTTTT.

This clonotype was found a few times. This chain links TRBV11-1 with TRBJ2-1; TRBD2 agrees at 10 bases. The V gene's germline CDR1 is SGHAT and CDR2 FQDESV (reference sequence). The CDR3 totals 21 residues. Trimming at V came to 4 bases and at J to 0 bases, leaving 18 bases not matched to a gene. The CDR3 DNA reads TGTGCCAGCAGCTCCCTAAGGTCTAGCGGGGGTTACCGTAGCTCCTACAATGAGCAGTTCTTC. Residues: CASSSLRSSGGYRSSYNEQFF.

The V and J genes are TRBV29-1 and TRBJ2-5; D is ambiguous. The germline V gene has CDR1 SQVTM and CDR2 ANQGSEA. Trimming removed 4 bases at V and 11 bases at J, with 14 bases between. The CDR3 sequence is 11 residues long. The CDR3 coding sequence is TGCAGCGTTGGGCCGGTAGGAGAGCAGTACTTC. Translating gives CSVGPVGEQYF.

A word on this clonotype: An end of the junction does not agree with germline; a read error may underlie this. V gene TRBV6-2 or TRBV6-3 combines with J gene TRBJ1-4; D possibly corresponds to TRBD1 (5 bases). The CDR3 consists of 13 residues. Germline CDR1 reads MNHEY; CDR2 reads SVGEGT. Here the CDR3 reads CASSGTGNEKLFF. Here the CDR3 DNA reads TGCGCCAGCAGCGGGACGGGTAATGAAAAACTGTTTTTT.

The rearrangement links TRBV7-9 to TRBJ2-7, with no clear D. The CDR3 is 13 amino acids. V lost 5 bases to trimming and J lost 3 bases, with 11 bases between them. Germline V gene sequence: CDR1 SEHNR, CDR2 FQNEAQ (reference sequence). Here the CDR3 reads CASSPDFIYEQYF. In nucleotides, the CDR3 is TGTGCCAGCAGCCCCGACTTCATCTACGAGCAGTACTTC. Together with reference TRBV7-9 and TRBJ2-7, the CDR3 gives the full variable domain: DTGVSQNPRHKITKRGQNVTFRCDPISEHNRLYWYRQTLGQGPEFLTYFQNEAQLEKSRLLSDRFSAERPKGSFSTLEIQRTEQGDSAMYLCASSPDFIYEQYFGPGTRLTVT.

The chain recombines TRBV4-1 with TRBJ1-4; D may be TRBD1 (5 bases). The CDR3 extends over 16 amino acids. V was cut by 1 base and J by 7 bases, with 16 bases left in between. Germline V gene lookup returns CDR1 MGHRA and CDR2 YSYEKL. The CDR3 bases are TGCGCCAGCAGCCAAGTCGGGGACGGTGTTTTTGAAAAACTGTTTTTT. Translation: CASSQVGDGVFEKLFF.

The V call is TRBV20-1, the J call TRBJ2-3; D might be TRBD1 or TRBD2, each matching 6 bases. Trimming shortened V by 6 bases and J by 2 bases, and 15 bases separated the two germline ends. Germline CDR1 reads DFQATT; CDR2 reads SNEGSKA (reference sequence). CDR3 length equals 14 residues. Written as DNA, the CDR3 is TGCAGTGCCGCATGGGGGGCCGACACAGATACGCAGTATTTT. Its protein is CSAAWGADTDTQYF.

This clonotype was seen a few times. The gene calls are TRBV20-1 and TRBJ2-1; 10 bases match TRBD2. CDR3 length equals 16 residues. Trimming at V came to 1 base and at J to 8 bases, leaving 11 bases not matched to a gene. Germline loops: CDR1 DFQATT, CDR2 SNEGSKA (reference sequence). CDR3 loop: CSARVRERGGMYEQFF. The CDR3 bases are TGCAGTGCTAGAGTACGAGAGCGGGGGGGCATGTATGAGCAGTTCTTC.

This clonotype came up a few times. The J gene is TRBJ2-3, the V gene TRBV27; a weak D match, TRBD2 (6 bases). CDR1 is MNHEY, CDR2 SMNVEV, per germline (reference sequence). The CDR3 totals 16 residues. Trimming cost V 4 bases and J 2 bases, with 16 bases left between them. CDR3 residues: CASSSNKGTFTDTQYF. CDR3 nucleotide sequence: TGTGCCAGCAGTTCAAATAAGGGGACTTTCACAGATACGCAGTATTTT.

This clonotype was seen more than once but under ten times. The rearrangement uses TRBV9 and TRBJ1-3; D gene ambiguous. V shed 0 bases and J shed 3 bases, with 7 bases lying between them. This CDR3 comprises 14 residues. Germline V gives CDR1 SGDLS, CDR2 YYNGEE. In nucleotides, the CDR3 is TGTGCCAGCAGCGTAGATCACCGTGGAAACACCATATATTTT. It encodes CASSVDHRGNTIYF. Filled out from reference TRBV9 and TRBJ1-3, the complete variable domain reads DSGVTQTPKHLITATGQRVTLRCSPRSGDLSVYWYQQSLDQGLQFLIQYYNGEERAKGNILERFSAQQFPDLHSELNLSSLELGDSALYFCASSVDHRGNTIYFGEGSWLTVV.

V gene TRBV4-1 combines with J gene TRBJ2-5; the D gene is possibly TRBD2 (5 bases). Germline CDR1 and CDR2: MGHRA and YSYEKL. CDR3 length equals 14 residues. The V and J ends lost 3 bases and 2 bases respectively, with 10 bases between them. The CDR3 loop reads CASSQRAAQETQYF. The CDR3 DNA reads TGCGCCAGCAGCCAGAGAGCGGCACAAGAGACCCAGTACTTC.

The V gene is TRBV10-3, the J gene TRBJ1-6, with D possibly TRBD1 on 5 matching bases. V lost 3 bases to trimming and J lost 5 bases, with 14 bases between them. The CDR3 is 16 residues long. From germline, CDR1 is ENHRY and CDR2 SYGVKD. For the CDR3, the DNA is TGTGCCATCAGTGATGGGGGGTCCGCTGATAATTCACCCCTCCACTTT. Translating gives CAISDGGSADNSPLHF.

This clonotype was seen only a few times. The gene calls are TRBV5-6 and TRBJ2-3; no clear D gene. Germline CDR1 and CDR2: SGHDT and YYEEEE. Trimming stripped 6 bases from V and 4 bases from J, with 12 bases between. The CDR3 length is 13 residues. The CDR3 loop reads CASTPRIPDTQYF. CDR3 DNA sequence: TGTGCCAGCACCCCTAGGATCCCAGATACGCAGTATTTT.

This clonotype has only one observation. A much larger clone lies a single base off, so this may be a read error. The gene calls are TRBV25-1 and TRBJ2-3; 8 bases are a match to TRBD2. The germline V gene encodes CDR1 MGHDK and CDR2 SYGVNS. The CDR3 consists of 12 residues. The CDR3 sequence: CASSFGGDTLYF. The CDR3 DNA sequence: TGTGCCAGCAGTTTCGGGGGGGATACGCTGTATTTT.

The J gene is TRBJ2-1, the V gene TRBV7-2; D remains unclear. Trimming stripped 4 bases from V and 0 bases from J, with 13 bases between. From germline, CDR1 is SGHTA and CDR2 FQGNSA. The length of the CDR3 is 16 residues. The CDR3: CASSSRNGVSYNEQFF. The CDR3 DNA follows: TGTGCCAGCAGCTCTCGGAACGGCGTCTCCTACAATGAGCAGTTCTTC.

The chain has TRBV18 and TRBJ1-2; no clear D. From germline, CDR1 is KGHSH and CDR2 LQKENI. V was pared by 8 bases and J by 4 bases, with 17 bases between. The CDR3 runs 14 residues. Written as DNA, the CDR3 is TGTGCCAGCATCGAGTTAGGGTCAACCTATGGCTACACCTTC. Translated, it gives CASIELGSTYGYTF.